Listed below are T cell receptor beta chains from one sample, sequenced in a study of CD8 T cells in Susac syndrome. TCRdb reprocessed the immunoSEQ multiplex PCR reads via MiXCR and lists one record per CDR3 protein. Altogether approximately 180,000 distinct CDR3 sequences are present, over 85% being singletons, with the ten largest covering more than 0.08%. Sequenced material: CD4+ T cells from PBMCs. Receptors were obtained from a human donor with multiple sclerosis. Both conserved end residues are part of each CDR3. The order of the fields is clone size, J gene, V gene, D gene, CDR3 DNA, CDR3 protein. D genes are given only for firm matches. Part of the rows lack a size; the others show once, few, many or a class for expanded clones.

NA TRBJ1-5 TRBV4-1 NA TGCGCCAGCAGCCAAGATTCTAGCCTTCATAGCAATCAGCCCCAGCATTTT CASSQDSSLHSNQPQHF
NA TRBJ1-3 TRBV11-1 NA TGTGCCAGCAGCCCTCGTCCTTTCTCTGGAAACACCATATATTTT CASSPRPFSGNTIYF
NA TRBJ1-1 TRBV19 NA TGTGCCAGTAGTCATTTCCTACGGAGGGAAAGTGGCACTGAAGCTTTCTTT CASSHFLRRESGTEAFF
NA TRBJ1-2 TRBV18 NA TGTGCCAGCTCACCCGGCAGCGACTATGGCTACACCTTC CASSPGSDYGYTF
NA TRBJ1-6 TRBV6-2/TRBV6-3 NA TGTGCCAGCAGTTATCCCGGGGGAGGGCACAATTCACCCCTCCACTTT CASSYPGGGHNSPLHF
NA TRBJ2-3 TRBV7-2 NA TGTGCCAGCAGCTTGGGTAACTCAGCTAGCACAGATACGCAGTATTTT CASSLGNSASTDTQYF
once TRBJ2-1 TRBV15 NA TGTGCCACCAGAGTCCCCCTCCGGGAGTCTACCTACAATGAGCAGTTCTTC CATRVPLRESTYNEQFF
NA TRBJ2-1 TRBV11-2 TRBD2 TGTGCCAGCAGCCCACCTAGCGGGAGGGGTTATGAGCAGTTCTTC CASSPPSGRGYEQFF
once TRBJ2-1 TRBV4-1 TRBD2 TGCGCCAGCAGCTTCCAGGCGGGCGGGGGTATCACGAATGAGCAGTTCTTC CASSFQAGGGITNEQFF
NA TRBJ2-5 TRBV20-1 NA TGCAGTGCTACATTGATTGGGCAGAACCAAGAGACCCAGTACTTC CSATLIGQNQETQYF
NA TRBJ1-5 TRBV3-1 TRBD1 TGTGCCAGCGGATCAGGACAGGGGTTACAGCCCCAGCATTTT CASGSGQGLQPQHF
NA TRBJ1-4 TRBV12-3/TRBV12-4 TRBD1 TGTGCCAGCAGTGCCCGACAGGGCGCTAATGAAAAACTGTTTTTT CASSARQGANEKLFF
NA TRBJ1-6 TRBV2 NA TGTGCCAGCAGTACCCCGTGGGTGGCAGATTCACCCCTCCACTTT CASSTPWVADSPLHF
NA TRBJ1-1 TRBV3-1 NA TGTGCCAGCAGCGCCTTACCGACCACTGAAGCTTTCTTT CASSALPTTEAFF
NA TRBJ2-1 TRBV3-1 TRBD2 TGTGCCAGCAGCCAAACTAGCGGGATCTACAATGAGCAGTTCTTC CASSQTSGIYNEQFF